A single sample gave rise to the 32 T cell receptor beta chains below, sequenced in a study of control samples from healthy donors and cancer patients. The method was immunoSEQ multiplex PCR; TCRdb's version includes in-frame clones alone and lacks a portion of them. The data show about 160,000 clones, with roughly 95% seen just once and approximately 1% held by the top ten. The specimen was blood. The receptors were sampled from a woman in her twenties or thirties in good health.

The chain joins TRBV2 to TRBJ2-4; perhaps TRBD1 as D (5 bases). Germline loops: CDR1 SNHLY, CDR2 FYNNEI. CDR3 length equals 13 residues. The V and J ends lost 8 bases and 5 bases respectively, with 13 bases between them. CDR3 nucleotide sequence: TGTGCCAGCCAGGGCCGGTCCGAAAACATTCAGTACTTC. The encoded protein is CASQGRSENIQYF.

The rearrangement links TRBV6-5 to TRBJ1-5, with D perhaps TRBD1 (5 bases). Germline CDR1 MNHEY, CDR2 SVGAGI. Between the trimmed V and J ends, which lost 8 bases and 3 bases, there was a span of 17 bases. The CDR3 runs 15 residues. This CDR3 is CASYDRPFNNQPQHF. The CDR3 DNA follows: TGTGCCAGCTATGACAGACCCTTTAACAATCAGCCCCAGCATTTT.

The J gene is TRBJ1-2, the V gene TRBV27; tentative D call: TRBD1 (5 bases). CDR3 length: 16 residues. CDR1 and CDR2 (germline): MNHEY, SMNVEV (reference sequence). V was pared by 0 bases and J by 5 bases, with 16 bases between. The DNA for the CDR3 is TGTGCCAGCAGTTTATCAGGGCAGGGTGATGTTTATGGCTACACCTTC. As protein: CASSLSGQGDVYGYTF.

This rearrangement joins TRBV6-1 to TRBJ2-1; 7 bases are a match to TRBD1. Trimming took 2 bases from V and 5 from J; bases not matched to a gene: 15. The CDR3 sequence is 18 residues long. CDR1 MNHNS and CDR2 SASEGT come from the germline V gene. This CDR3 reads CASSEYWRDRADDNEQFF. Written as DNA, the CDR3 is TGTGCCAGCAGTGAATATTGGAGAGACAGGGCGGATGACAATGAGCAGTTCTTC.

The chain combines TRBV27 with TRBJ2-7; D remains unclear. Trimming removed 3 bases from V and 2 bases from J, with 8 bases in between. This CDR3 contains 13 residues. Germline lookup yields CDR1 MNHEY and CDR2 SMNVEV (reference sequence). The CDR3 DNA follows: TGTGCCAGCAGTTTGTCCAGCGCCTACGAGCAGTACTTC. Translating gives CASSLSSAYEQYF.

The chain is built from TRBV10-2 and TRBJ2-3, with 7 nucleotides matching TRBD2. The CDR3 length is 15 residues. Germline V lookup: CDR1 WSHSY, CDR2 SAAADI. Losses at the gene ends were 4 bases for V and 3 bases for J; bases not matched to a gene: 7. The CDR3 coding sequence is TGCGCCAGCAGTGCCAACGGGGGGTATACAGATACGCAGTATTTT. Translation: CASSANGGYTDTQYF.

V usage is TRBV19 and J usage is TRBJ2-5; D gene uncertain. CDR1 is LNHDA, CDR2 SQIVND, per germline (reference sequence). The CDR3 is 16 amino acids. V lost 1 base to trimming and J lost 3 bases, with 15 bases between them. The CDR3 nucleotides are TGTGCCAGTAGTATAGGGGTACAGCTCTTGGAAGAGACCCAGTACTTC. Translation gives CASSIGVQLLEETQYF.

The chain couples TRBV7-2 to TRBJ2-2; 10 bases line up with TRBD1. The CDR3 sequence is 15 residues long. The germline V gene encodes CDR1 SGHTA and CDR2 FQGNSA. V trimming: 4 bases; J trimming: 7 bases; junction bases outside the gene matches: 6. The CDR3 coding sequence is TGTGCCAGCAGCTACACGGGGACAGGGGACGGGGAGCTGTTTTTT. Translation gives CASSYTGTGDGELFF.

CDR3: CASSLVESTGELFF. The CDR3, as DNA: TGTGCCAGCAGCTTAGTAGAAAGCACCGGGGAGCTGTTTTTT. The V gene is TRBV7-6, the J gene TRBJ2-2; D is unclear. The V end lost 1 base, the J end lost 4 bases, and 7 bases lay between the germline ends. CDR3 length: 14 residues. CDR1 SGHVS and CDR2 FNYEAQ come from the germline V gene.

V usage is TRBV30 and J usage is TRBJ2-7; 12 bases are shared with TRBD2. Germline lookup yields CDR1 GTSNPN and CDR2 SVGIG (reference sequence). V dropped 1 base and J dropped 2; count of bases not matched to a gene: 3. CDR3 length: 15 residues. The CDR3 loop is CAWSGLAGGTYEQYF. In nucleotides, the CDR3 is TGTGCCTGGAGTGGTCTAGCGGGAGGGACCTACGAGCAGTACTTC.

This rearrangement joins TRBV7-3 to TRBJ2-2; 12 nucleotides align to TRBD2. V gave up 6 bases and J gave up 3 bases; unmatched junction bases: 5. The CDR3 spans 16 residues. Germline V CDR1 and CDR2: SGHTA, FQGTGA. The DNA for the CDR3 is TGTGCCAGCAGTCGTGGACTAGCGGGACACACCGGGGAGCTGTTTTTT. Its protein product is CASSRGLAGHTGELFF.

The chain links TRBV24-1 to TRBJ2-1, with 14 bases aligning to TRBD2. With 4 bases clipped from V and 7 bases from J, the junction kept 14 bases outside the gene matches. CDR3 size: 19 residues. Germline lookup yields CDR1 KGHDR and CDR2 SFDVKD. The CDR3: CATSDPGLAGERGKNEQFF. The CDR3 nucleotides read TGTGCCACCAGTGACCCGGGACTAGCGGGAGAACGAGGGAAAAATGAGCAGTTCTTC.

The chain carries TRBV6-5 and TRBJ1-2; TRBD1 agrees at 8 bases. Germline-derived CDR1 and CDR2 are MNHEY and SVGAGI. The CDR3 length is 14 residues. J lost 8 bases, V lost 2 bases, and 7 bases had no gene match. CDR3 in DNA: TGTGCCAGCAGTTACCAGGACAGGGCGGGCGGCTACACCTTC. Its protein product is CASSYQDRAGGYTF.

The rearrangement joins TRBV14 to TRBJ2-3; TRBD2 matches 7 bases. CDR1 is SGHDN, CDR2 FVKESK, per germline. This CDR3 is built from 16 residues. The V segment lost 1 base and the J segment 1 base; nucleotides outside the gene matches: 5. The chain's CDR3 is CASSQVGLAGTDTQYF. The CDR3 bases are TGTGCCAGCAGCCAAGTTGGCCTAGCGGGCACAGATACGCAGTATTTT.

The rearrangement joins TRBV18 to TRBJ1-3; 11 nucleotides align to TRBD1. The J segment lost 2 bases and the V segment lost 0 bases, leaving 0 bases of the junction unmatched. The CDR3 sequence is 16 residues long. Germline V lookup: CDR1 KGHSH, CDR2 LQKENI. The CDR3: CASSPPGQGAGNTIYF. In DNA, the CDR3 is TGTGCCAGCTCACCACCGGGACAGGGGGCTGGAAACACCATATATTTT.

In this sample, this clone turned up once. Other nucleotide sequences in the sample specify the same CDR3. The genes are TRBV6-5 and TRBJ2-2, with 14 bases lining up with TRBD2. Germline assignment: CDR1 MNHEY and CDR2 SVGAGI. The CDR3 is 15 residues long. Losses at the gene ends were 6 bases for V and 5 bases for J; bases not matched to a gene: 2. The CDR3 DNA follows: TGTGCCAGCAGGACTAGCGGGGGGGGGACCGGGGAGCTGTTTTTT. It specifies CASRTSGGGTGELFF.

This clone has only one observation. This chain connects TRBV12-5 to TRBJ1-1, with a possible D match to TRBD1 (5 bases). V lost 6 bases to trimming and J lost 6 bases, with 14 bases between them. The length of the CDR3 is 13 residues. The germline V gene has CDR1 LGHNT and CDR2 FRNRAP. CDR3 DNA sequence: TGTGCTAGTGGGGTCGGGACCGCGTCTGAAGCTTTCTTT. Its protein is CASGVGTASEAFF.

CDR3 sequence reads: CASSKLAGAKYQETQYF. The CDR3 DNA reads TGTGCCAGTAGTAAACTAGCGGGGGCTAAGTACCAAGAGACCCAGTACTTC. This chain connects TRBV19 to TRBJ2-5; 11 bases map to TRBD2. Germline values: CDR1 LNHDA, CDR2 SQIVND (reference sequence). This CDR3 contains 17 residues. Trimming cost V 4 bases and J 0 bases; bases outside gene matches: 7.

This chain uses TRBV28 with TRBJ2-2, with D possibly matching TRBD2 (6 bases). Trimming pared 7 bases from V and 2 bases from J, leaving 14 bases between. The CDR3 runs 15 residues. Germline V gene sequence: CDR1 MDHEN, CDR2 SYDVKM. CDR3 sequence reads: CASMGGRLNTGELFF. In DNA form, the CDR3 reads TGTGCCAGCATGGGAGGCAGGCTTAACACCGGGGAGCTGTTTTTT.

The rearrangement uses TRBV28 and TRBJ2-2; 7 nucleotides match TRBD1. CDR1 and CDR2 (germline): MDHEN, SYDVKM. This CDR3 region has 15 residues. The trim removed 8 bases at V and 3 bases at J, leaving 9 bases unmatched. The CDR3 here is CASATGTADTGELFF. The CDR3 nucleotides are TGTGCCAGCGCCACCGGGACAGCGGACACCGGGGAGCTGTTTTTT. Full variable domain (outside the CDR3, taken from reference TRBV28 and TRBJ2-2): DVKVTQSSRYLVKRTGEKVFLECVQDMDHENMFWYRQDPGLGLRLIYFSYDVKMKEKGDIPEGYSVSREKKERFSLILESASTNQTSMYLCASATGTADTGELFFGEGSRLTVL.

The chain couples TRBV5-1 to TRBJ2-3; TRBD2 might be the D (7 bases). V dropped 0 bases and J dropped 4 bases, with 12 bases sitting between them. The germline gives CDR1 SGHRS, CDR2 YFSETQ. The CDR3 extends over 15 amino acids. The CDR3 region has the DNA TGCGCCAGCAGCTTGGGTGGGGGGGCATCAGATACGCAGTATTTT. This translates into CASSLGGGASDTQYF.

The rearrangement joins TRBV5-1 to TRBJ2-7; D perhaps matches TRBD2 (6 bases). With 3 bases removed from V and 0 bases from J, the gap between germline ends came to 22 bases. The germline V gene encodes CDR1 SGHRS and CDR2 YFSETQ. The CDR3 is made up of 18 amino acids. In DNA form, the CDR3 reads TGCGCCAGCAGCTGGTCAGCCCAAAAACTGACTAGCTCCTACGAGCAGTACTTC. Translated, it gives CASSWSAQKLTSSYEQYF.

The chain carries TRBV3-1 (or the pseudogene TRBV3-2) and TRBJ2-2, with TRBD2 as a possible D gene (6 bases). There are 14 residues in the CDR3. Germline values: CDR1 LGHDT, CDR2 YNNKEL (reference sequence). Trimming removed 7 bases at V and 2 bases at J, with 11 bases between. In nucleotides, the CDR3 is TGTGCCAGCACCTTTAGCGGTAACACCGGGGAGCTGTTTTTT. This encodes CASTFSGNTGELFF.

The chain recombines TRBV27 with TRBJ2-1; 11 positions agree with TRBD2. Losses at the gene ends were 2 bases for V and 2 bases for J; bases not matched to a gene: 2. This CDR3 has 16 residues. Looked up from germline, CDR1 is MNHEY and CDR2 is SMNVEV (reference sequence). The CDR3, as DNA: TGTGCCAGCAGTTTACCGACTAGCGGGACCTACAATGAGCAGTTCTTC. This translates into CASSLPTSGTYNEQFF.

Only one count was recorded for this clone. This rearrangement joins TRBV29-1 to TRBJ2-1; 8 bases line up with TRBD2. This CDR3 contains 15 residues. The J segment lost 3 bases and the V segment lost 3 bases, leaving 7 bases of the junction unmatched. CDR1 is SQVTM and CDR2 is ANQGSEA in the germline V gene. The CDR3 sequence: CSVDYLAGHYNEQFF. The DNA for the CDR3 is TGCAGCGTTGATTACTTAGCGGGGCACTACAATGAGCAGTTCTTC.

This clone has a single count. The V and J genes are TRBV12-3 or TRBV12-4 and TRBJ1-2, with no clear D. V was pared by 2 bases and J by 4 bases, with 8 bases between. This CDR3 contains 13 residues. The CDR3 loop is CASSLQEGYGYTF. The CDR3 DNA reads as TGTGCCAGCAGTTTACAAGAGGGCTATGGCTACACCTTC.

The CDR3 nucleotides read TGTGCCAGCACCGAGGACTTCCCTGGGTCCTACGAGCAGTACTTC. Its translation is CASTEDFPGSYEQYF. V and J are TRBV11-2 and TRBJ2-7; D is perhaps TRBD2 (5 bases). The V gene lost 7 bases and the J gene lost 1 base, with 17 bases spanning the gap. Germline lookup yields CDR1 SGHAT and CDR2 FQNNGV. This CDR3 is built from 15 residues.

The chain employs TRBV5-5 and TRBJ2-5, with 10 positions matching TRBD1. Germline V gene lookup returns CDR1 SGHKS and CDR2 YYEKEE (reference sequence). J gave up 5 bases and V 7 bases, and 14 bases lay outside the gene matches. The CDR3 contains 16 residues. The CDR3: CASLPVDRGRGETQYF. Here the CDR3 DNA reads TGTGCCAGCCTACCGGTTGACAGGGGGCGCGGGGAGACCCAGTACTTC. Full variable domain (outside the CDR3, taken from reference TRBV5-5 and TRBJ2-5): DAGVTQSPTHLIKTRGQQVTLRCSPISGHKSVSWYQQVLGQGPQFIFQYYEKEERGRGNFPDRFSARQFPNYSSELNVNALLLGDSALYLCASLPVDRGRGETQYFGPGTRLLVL.

This chain joins TRBV4-1 and TRBJ2-7; 7 nucleotides match TRBD2. J gave up 1 base and V 0 bases, and 0 bases lay outside the gene matches. The CDR3 sequence is 14 residues long. CDR1 MGHRA and CDR2 YSYEKL come from the germline V gene. The chain's CDR3 is CASSQERGSYEQYF. The CDR3 DNA is TGCGCCAGCAGCCAAGAGCGGGGGTCCTACGAGCAGTACTTC.

The chain joins TRBV19 to TRBJ1-4; TRBD1 is a possible D gene (5 bases). The V gene lost 4 bases and the J gene lost 14 bases, with 14 bases spanning the gap. The germline V gene encodes CDR1 LNHDA and CDR2 SQIVND (reference sequence). This CDR3 comprises 12 residues. This chain's CDR3 is CASSTARDGLFF. In DNA, the CDR3 is TGTGCCAGTAGTACCGCCCGGGACGGGCTGTTTTTT.

A note on this clone: The germline gene is not matched at one end of the junction; a read error may be the cause. The chain employs TRBV7-7 and TRBJ2-2; 7 bases fit TRBD1. This CDR3 is 17 amino acids long. Germline assignment: CDR1 SSHAT and CDR2 FNYEAQ (reference sequence). The CDR3 reads CASSPGLGTANTGELFF. As DNA, the CDR3 is TGTGCTAGCAGCCCGGGGTTAGGGACAGCGAACACCGGGGAGCTGTTTTTT. The complete variable domain, with remaining parts taken from reference TRBV7-7 and TRBJ2-2, reads GAGVSQSPRYKVTKRGQDVTLRCDPISSHATLYWYQQALGQGPEFLTYFNYEAQPDKSGLPSDRFSAERPEGSISTLTIQRTEQRDSAMYRCASSPGLGTANTGELFFGEGSRLTVL.

The chain recombines TRBV4-1 with TRBJ2-2; 10 bases map to TRBD2. V lost 3 bases and J lost 2; bases outside the gene matches: 6. The CDR3 length is 17 residues. The V gene's germline CDR1 is MGHRA and CDR2 YSYEKL. CDR3 sequence (DNA): TGCGCCAGCAGCCAGCCGAGCGGGAGGGCAAACACCGGGGAGCTGTTTTTT. Translated, it gives CASSQPSGRANTGELFF.